This T cell receptor (beta chain) stems from a study of cytomegalovirus exposure and HLA in healthy donors. The PCR made use of 60 Vbeta and 13 Jbeta primers. Repertoires were generated with immunoSEQ multiplex PCR, while TCRdb's copy carries only in-frame clones and drops some. This sample has 110,000 to 150,000 clones, with 70% found just once. Healthy individuals who donated bone marrow served as the donors. CDR1 SGHRS and CDR2 YFSETQ come from the germline V gene. The CDR3 consists of 14 residues. Trimming removed 7 bases at V and 0 bases at J, with 12 bases between. The specimen was PBMCs. This rearrangement joins TRBV5-1 to TRBJ2-3; D is unresolved. The receptor comes from a woman aged 30 to 39 in good health and CMV-seronegative. The CDR3 sequence is CASYKEPSTDTQYF. CDR3 in DNA: TGCGCCAGCTACAAGGAGCCCAGCACAGATACGCAGTATTTT.